This T cell receptor beta chain derives from a study of OX40 agonist ivuxolimab in advanced cancers. Study-level background: A male proportion of over 70% was recorded, with mean age about 54 years and range about 23 to 80. General study results and limits: Clonal expansion from baseline to week 6 occurred in both CD4+ and CD8+ T cells. The average count of expanded clones was higher among CD8+ T cells than among CD4+.

The ends lost 4 bases at V and 1 base at J; junction bases unmatched: 0. From germline, CDR1 is LNHDA and CDR2 SQIVND (reference sequence). This CDR3 contains 13 residues. The assay was immunoSEQ multiplex PCR, and TCRdb's table has in-frame clones only and misses some. The sample carries some 79,000 clones, approximately 90% recorded once. Worth noting for this clone: Its specificity is unknown.

J is TRBJ2-5 and V is TRBV19; 7 nucleotides match TRBD1. This sequence was found in an adult with an advanced solid tumor such as melanoma, head and neck, liver or kidney cancer. The source material was CD4+ or CD8+ T cells sorted from blood, sampled in a trial of the OX40 agonist ivuxolimab. This CDR3 reads CASSRDSQETQYF. The DNA for the CDR3 is TGTGCCAGTAGTAGGGACAGCCAAGAGACCCAGTACTTC.